Listed below are T cell receptor beta chains from one sample, sequenced in a study of T cell clonotyping in hematopoietic cell transplantation. The data were produced by immunoSEQ multiplex PCR, yet TCRdb's version contains in-frame clones alone and is incomplete. In the table there are approximately 30,000 clones, roughly 84% of which are singletons. The sample consisted of peripheral blood mononuclear cells, taken before stem cell transplant. The receptors stem from a man aged 40-49 years with acute myeloid leukemia. Some clones in this sample may be carry-over from other donors' samples. CDR3s include the opening cysteine and the closing phenylalanine or tryptophan. A D gene is named only where the DNA matches it firmly. Part of the rows lack a size; the others show once, few, many or a class for expanded clones.

>.|TRBV6-5|TRBJ2-2|.
TGTGCCAGCAGAAAAGGGCAGGGGAACACCGGGGAGCTGTTTTTT
CASRKGQGNTGELFF
>TRBD1|TRBV9|TRBJ1-2|few
TGTGCCAGCAGCGCGGACAGGGACTTGACTTTCTATGGCTACACCTTC
CASSADRDLTFYGYTF
>.|TRBV7-8|TRBJ2-7|.
TGTGCCAGCAGCGTAGCCAGGATTAGTCTTAACTACGAGCAGTACTTC
CASSVARISLNYEQYF
>.|TRBV7-8|TRBJ1-1|.
TGTGCCAGCAGCTCGAGCTCAATAGTAGCGAACACTGAAGCTTTCTTT
CASSSSSIVANTEAFF
>.|TRBV30|TRBJ1-2|.
TGTGCCTGCGAAGCCGGGACGGAGGTCTTCTATGGCTACACCTTC
CACEAGTEVFYGYTF
>.|TRBV6-1|TRBJ2-2|.
TGTGCCAGCAGTGACCAGGGGACCGGGGAGCTGTTTTTT
CASSDQGTGELFF
>TRBD1|TRBV30|TRBJ2-7|few
TGTGCCTGGAGTGTGGTCCCGAACTACGGGACAGGGGGCGACGAGCAGTACTTC
CAWSVVPNYGTGGDEQYF
>.|TRBV11-3|TRBJ2-5|.
TGTGCCAGCAGTCTGGACAGGCAGGAGGGAGAGACCCAGTACTTC
CASSLDRQEGETQYF
>.|TRBV30|TRBJ2-2|few
TGTGCCTGGACTAGGTCCACGAACACCGGGGAGCTGTTTTTT
CAWTRSTNTGELFF
>.|TRBV5-1|TRBJ1-4|.
TGCGCCAGCAGCTTGATGGGGGGGGATAATGAAAAACTGTTTTTT
CASSLMGGDNEKLFF
>.|TRBV27|TRBJ2-2|.
TGTGCCAGCAGTTTTCAATTCGGGGAGCTGTTTTTT
CASSFQFGELFF
>.|TRBV4-2|TRBJ1-6|.
TGTGCCAGCAGCCAAGGGGGGGGAAGGGGTTCACCCCTCCACTTT
CASSQGGGRGSPLHF
>.|TRBV27|TRBJ1-5|.
TGTGCCAGCAGTTTAAATTCGGGAGTTGGGAATCAGCCCCAGCATTTT
CASSLNSGVGNQPQHF
>.|TRBV27|TRBJ2-7|.
TGTGCCAGCAGTTTTACACAGGGAATCTACGAGCAGTACTTC
CASSFTQGIYEQYF
>TRBD2|TRBV11-3|TRBJ2-1|.
TGTGCCAGCAGCTTACGGGGCGGCGCTAGCGGGACTGTTGAGCAGTTCTTC
CASSLRGGASGTVEQFF
>TRBD1|TRBV30|TRBJ1-2|.
TGTGCCTGGAGTGCTCATCAGGGGGCCTATGGCTACACCTTC
CAWSAHQGAYGYTF
>TRBD1|TRBV7-2|TRBJ2-3|few
TGTGCCAGCAGCTTAGCGGGACAGGGGTATACGCAGTATTTT
CASSLAGQGYTQYF
>TRBD1|TRBV5-1|TRBJ1-2|.
TGCGCCAGCAGCCTAGACACAGGGGCGGATGGCTACACCTTC
CASSLDTGADGYTF
>.|TRBV6-6|TRBJ2-7|.
TGTGCCAGCAGTTACTCGAGTGCGAGAATACTCTACGAGCAGTACTTC
CASSYSSARILYEQYF
>.|TRBV27|TRBJ1-2|.
TGTGCCAGCAGTTTAGACAGCACCTCCCTTATTAACTATGGCTACACCTTC
CASSLDSTSLINYGYTF
>.|TRBV28|TRBJ1-5|.
TGTGCCAGCAGTTTTGTCCGCAATCAGCCCCAGCATTTT
CASSFVRNQPQHF
>TRBD1|TRBV7-9|TRBJ2-7|.
TGTGCCAGCAGCTTACGACAGGGTGGAGAGCAGTACTTC
CASSLRQGGEQYF
>.|TRBV6-6|TRBJ1-1|.
TGTGCCAGCAGTTCACGTGGAAACACTGAAGCTTTCTTT
CASSSRGNTEAFF
>.|TRBV28|TRBJ1-2|.
TGTGCCAGCATCCACGCAGGGGCTAACTATGGCTACACCTTC
CASIHAGANYGYTF
>.|TRBV25-1|TRBJ1-3|once
TGTGCCAGCAGTGGTCGACCCTCTGGAAACACCATATATTTT
CASSGRPSGNTIYF
>TRBD2|TRBV2|TRBJ2-5|.
TGTGCCAGCAGTAAAAACCGAGCGGGGGGGGAAGAGACCCAGTACTTC
CASSKNRAGGEETQYF
>.|TRBV28|TRBJ1-1|.
TGTGCCAGCAGTCCGTTTCGGGGAGGAAACACTGAAGCTTTCTTT
CASSPFRGGNTEAFF
>.|TRBV14|TRBJ1-2|few
TGTGCCAGCAGCGTGAGGGGCGAAGGGGGCTACACCTTC
CASSVRGEGGYTF
>.|TRBV5-4|TRBJ2-1|.
TGTGCCAGCAGCTTCCGGGGCTCTGGGAATGAGCAGTTCTTC
CASSFRGSGNEQFF
>.|TRBV28|TRBJ1-2|once
TGTGCCAGCAGTGGTCCTTATTTGGATGGCTACACCTTC
CASSGPYLDGYTF
>.|TRBV5-6|TRBJ1-3|.
TGTGCCAGCAGCTCGGTCGGGGACTCTGGAAACACCATATATTTT
CASSSVGDSGNTIYF
>.|TRBV11-3|TRBJ2-5|once
TGTGCCAGCAGCCTCGGGGGTTTCGGGACCCAGTACTTC
CASSLGGFGTQYF
>TRBD2|TRBV19|TRBJ2-1|.
TGTGCCAGTAGCGGACTAGCGGGAGGCCAGAGGTACAATGAGCAGTTCTTC
CASSGLAGGQRYNEQFF
>TRBD1|TRBV2|TRBJ2-7|once
TGTGCCAGCCAGGGGACAGGGCACCACGAGCAGTACTTC
CASQGTGHHEQYF
>.|TRBV30|TRBJ2-7|few
TGTGCCTGGACCACTGGGGTAAGAGAGCAGTACTTC
CAWTTGVREQYF
>.|TRBV7-8|TRBJ2-7|.
TGTGCCAGCAGCTTAGCCCCCCGAGAGCAGTACTTC
CASSLAPREQYF
>TRBD2|TRBV11-2|TRBJ2-2|once
TGTGCCAGCAGCTTCCGGACTAGCGGGAGACGCCGGGGCACCGGGGAGCTGTTTTTT
CASSFRTSGRRRGTGELFF
>TRBD1|TRBV6-5|TRBJ1-2|.
TGTGCCACGCAGACAGGGAACTATGGCTACACCTTC
CATQTGNYGYTF
>.|TRBV2|TRBJ2-1|.
TGTGCCAGCAGTGATTCAGCTGGATACAATGAGCAGTTCTTC
CASSDSAGYNEQFF
>.|TRBV7-9|TRBJ2-5|.
TGTGCCAGCAGCCCCGGGACGGGGAGTCAAGAGACCCAGTACTTC
CASSPGTGSQETQYF
>.|TRBV28|TRBJ2-7|.
TGTGCCAGCAGTTTCCATGAGGACGAGCAGTACTTC
CASSFHEDEQYF
>TRBD1|TRBV7-3|TRBJ2-2|.
TGTGCCAGCAGCACGGACAGGAGAGACACCGGGGAGCTGTTTTTT
CASSTDRRDTGELFF
>.|TRBV7-9|TRBJ2-7|.
TGTGCCAGCAGCCCCGGGTCGTACTGGGCACACGAGCAGTACTTC
CASSPGSYWAHEQYF
>.|TRBV7-9|TRBJ2-1|.
TGTGCCAGCAGCTTTGACTTAGTGCAGTTCTTC
CASSFDLVQFF
>.|TRBV6-5|TRBJ2-7|.
TGTGCCAGCAGTTACTCAAGGGGCTCCTACGAGCAGTACTTC
CASSYSRGSYEQYF
>.|TRBV28|TRBJ1-2|few
TGTGCCAACAGTTTTAGGAGGGGCTACACCTTC
CANSFRRGYTF